What follows describes a single T cell receptor (beta chain). The authors ran the immunoSEQ assay, v3.0, at survey level. The method was immunoSEQ multiplex PCR; TCRdb's version includes in-frame clones alone and lacks a portion of them. The sample holds around 26,000 clones, 85% to 95% seen once. The data belong to a study of long-term antiretroviral therapy in people with HIV. In germline, CDR1 is SNHLY, CDR2 FYNNEI. The V end lost 6 bases, the J end lost 0 bases, and 14 bases lay between the germline ends. The CDR3 extends over 15 amino acids. The TCR comes from a woman aged 35 to 49 with HIV. The chain is built from TRBV2 and TRBJ1-1; D possibly corresponds to TRBD1 (6 bases). The starting material was unsorted PBMCs, obtained 7.6 years after starting antiretroviral therapy. As DNA, the CDR3 is TGTGCCAGCAGGTTAAAACAGGGCATGAACACTGAAGCTTTCTTT. It yields the protein CASRLKQGMNTEAFF.